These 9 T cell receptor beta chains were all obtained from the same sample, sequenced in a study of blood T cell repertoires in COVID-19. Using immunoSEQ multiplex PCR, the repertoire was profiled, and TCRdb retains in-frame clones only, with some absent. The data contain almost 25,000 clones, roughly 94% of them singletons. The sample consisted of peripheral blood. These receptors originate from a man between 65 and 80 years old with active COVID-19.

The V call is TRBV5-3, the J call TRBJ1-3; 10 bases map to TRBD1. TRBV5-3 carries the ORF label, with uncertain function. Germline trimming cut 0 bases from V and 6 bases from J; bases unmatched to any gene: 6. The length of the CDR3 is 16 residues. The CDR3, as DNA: TGTGCCAGAAGCTTGGTAGGGACAGGGGTAGCAAACACCATATATTTT. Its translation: CARSLVGTGVANTIYF.

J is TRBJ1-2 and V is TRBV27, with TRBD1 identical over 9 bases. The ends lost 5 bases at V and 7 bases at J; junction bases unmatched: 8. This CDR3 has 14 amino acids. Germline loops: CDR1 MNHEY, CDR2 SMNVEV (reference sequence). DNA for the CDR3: TGTGCCAGCAGTCCAGGAGGGACAGGGTCTGGCTACACCTTC. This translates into CASSPGGTGSGYTF.

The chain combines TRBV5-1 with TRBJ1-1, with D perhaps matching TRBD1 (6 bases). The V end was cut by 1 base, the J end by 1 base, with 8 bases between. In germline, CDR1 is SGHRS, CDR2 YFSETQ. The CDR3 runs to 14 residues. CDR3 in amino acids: CASSLPGENTEAFF. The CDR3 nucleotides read TGCGCCAGCAGCTTGCCAGGGGAGAACACTGAAGCTTTCTTT. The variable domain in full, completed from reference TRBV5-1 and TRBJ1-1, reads KAGVTQTPRYLIKTRGQQVTLSCSPISGHRSVSWYQQTPGQGLQFLFEYFSETQRNKGNFPGRFSGRQFSNSRSEMNVSTLELGDSALYLCASSLPGENTEAFFGQGTRLTVV.

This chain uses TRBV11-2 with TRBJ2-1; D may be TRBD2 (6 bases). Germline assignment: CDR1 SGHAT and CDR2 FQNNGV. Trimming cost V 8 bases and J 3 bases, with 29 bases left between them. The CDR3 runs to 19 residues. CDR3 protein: CASRAPLEVAAPLYNEQFF. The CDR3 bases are TGTGCCAGCCGCGCACCGTTGGAAGTAGCGGCCCCCCTCTACAATGAGCAGTTCTTC. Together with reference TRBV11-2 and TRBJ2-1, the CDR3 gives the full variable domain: EAGVAQSPRYKIIEKRQSVAFWCNPISGHATLYWYQQILGQGPKLLIQFQNNGVVDDSQLPKDRFSAERLKGVDSTLKIQPAKLEDSAVYLCASRAPLEVAAPLYNEQFFGPGTRLTVL.

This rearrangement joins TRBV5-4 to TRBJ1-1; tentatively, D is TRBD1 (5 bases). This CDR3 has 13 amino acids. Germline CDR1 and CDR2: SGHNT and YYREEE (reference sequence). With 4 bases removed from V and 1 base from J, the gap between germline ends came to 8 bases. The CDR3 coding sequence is TGTGCCAGCAGCCTAGACAGGAACACTGAAGCTTTCTTT. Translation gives CASSLDRNTEAFF.

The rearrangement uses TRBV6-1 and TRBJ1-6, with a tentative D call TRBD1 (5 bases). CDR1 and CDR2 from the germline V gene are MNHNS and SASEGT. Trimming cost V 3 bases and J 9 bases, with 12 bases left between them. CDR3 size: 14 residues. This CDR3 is CASSDRANRSPLHF. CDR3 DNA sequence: TGTGCCAGCAGTGACAGGGCGAACCGTTCACCCCTCCACTTT.

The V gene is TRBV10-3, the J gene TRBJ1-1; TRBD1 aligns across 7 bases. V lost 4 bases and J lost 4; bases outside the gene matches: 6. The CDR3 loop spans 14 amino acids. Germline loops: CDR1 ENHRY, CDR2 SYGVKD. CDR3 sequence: CAISARGSGTEAFF. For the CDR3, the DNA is TGTGCCATCAGTGCCAGGGGGAGCGGCACTGAAGCTTTCTTT.

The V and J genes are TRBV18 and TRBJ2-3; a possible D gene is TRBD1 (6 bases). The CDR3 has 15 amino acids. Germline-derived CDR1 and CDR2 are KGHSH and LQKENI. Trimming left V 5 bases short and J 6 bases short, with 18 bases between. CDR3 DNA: TGTGCCAGCTCAGCTCCGGGACAAATTGGGGATACGCAGTATTTT. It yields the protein CASSAPGQIGDTQYF.

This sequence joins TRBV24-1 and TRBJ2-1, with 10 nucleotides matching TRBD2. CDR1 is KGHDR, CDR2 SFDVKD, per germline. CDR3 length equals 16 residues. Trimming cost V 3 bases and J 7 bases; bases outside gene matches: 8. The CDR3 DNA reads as TGTGCCACCAGTGATCCGAGCGGGGGGGTTAGGAATGAGCAGTTCTTC. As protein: CATSDPSGGVRNEQFF.